The 32 T cell receptor beta chains listed next were all sequenced from one sample in a study of blood T cell repertoires in COVID-19. Data came from immunoSEQ multiplex PCR; TCRdb stores just in-frame clones and leaves some out. Of about 250,000 clones in the sample, roughly 91% were seen once. Specimen: PBMCs or T cells enriched from blood (not recorded which). The receptors were gathered from a man between 35 and 55 years old who had recovered from COVID-19.

As DNA, the CDR3 is TGTGCCAGCAGTGAAGCTGTGCGGGTTGGGACTGAAGCTTTCTTT. Residues: CASSEAVRVGTEAFF. This chain uses TRBV6-1 with TRBJ1-1; the D is unclear. This CDR3 is built from 15 residues. V dropped 0 bases and J dropped 5 bases, with 13 bases sitting between them. Germline assignment: CDR1 MNHNS and CDR2 SASEGT.

The CDR3 nucleotides read TGCAGTGCTAGTGGACAGCCTGCTAACTATGGCTACACCTTC. It specifies CSASGQPANYGYTF. The chain employs TRBV20-1 and TRBJ1-2, with D maybe TRBD1 (6 bases). Germline assignment: CDR1 DFQATT and CDR2 SNEGSKA (reference sequence). V was clipped by 3 bases and J by 0 bases, with 11 bases between them. The CDR3 covers 14 residues.

V and J are TRBV5-1 and TRBJ1-1; possibly TRBD1 for D (5 bases). Germline CDR1 SGHRS, CDR2 YFSETQ. The CDR3 runs 16 residues. V was trimmed by 4 bases and J by 0 bases, leaving 16 bases between them. CDR3 coding DNA: TGCGCCAGCAGCCCAGCCGGACAAGGGGTGAACACTGAAGCTTTCTTT. Translated, it gives CASSPAGQGVNTEAFF.

CDR3 nucleotides: TGTGCCAGCTCACCATCGGGATCCCAGACAGAGCGGGGTGATGGCTACACCTTC. Translated: CASSPSGSQTERGDGYTF. V gene TRBV18 combines with J gene TRBJ1-2; possible D gene TRBD1, 5 bases. CDR3 size: 18 residues. Deletions cut 2 bases from V and 6 bases from J, with 25 bases between. Per germline, CDR1 KGHSH and CDR2 LQKENI. Combining the CDR3 with reference TRBV18 and TRBJ1-2 gives the whole variable domain NAGVMQNPRHLVRRRGQEARLRCSPMKGHSHVYWYRQLPEEGLKFMVYLQKENIIDESGMPKERFSAEFPKEGPSILRIQQVVRGDSAAYFCASSPSGSQTERGDGYTFGSGTRLTVV.

This chain's CDR3 is CASSPTGQLTYGYTF. The CDR3 region has the DNA TGTGCCAGCAGCCCCACCGGACAGCTAACGTATGGCTACACCTTC. The chain combines TRBV6-5 with TRBJ1-2, with D tentatively TRBD1 (6 bases). This CDR3 comprises 15 residues. The V end was cut by 6 bases, the J end by 5 bases, with 19 bases between. In germline, CDR1 is MNHEY, CDR2 SVGAGI.

The V gene is TRBV5-1, the J gene TRBJ2-3, with TRBD2 matching 10 bases. CDR3 length: 17 amino acids. With 0 bases clipped from V and 1 base from J, the junction kept 5 bases outside the gene matches. Germline loops: CDR1 SGHRS, CDR2 YFSETQ. The CDR3 DNA is TGCGCCAGCAGCTTGGAGGGAAGCGGGAGGGGCACAGATACGCAGTATTTT. This gives the protein CASSLEGSGRGTDTQYF.

This rearrangement joins TRBV9 to TRBJ2-2; 12 bases fit TRBD2. The length of the CDR3 is 18 residues. J gave up 7 bases and V 1 base, and 11 bases lay outside the gene matches. Germline-derived CDR1 and CDR2 are SGDLS and YYNGEE. The CDR3 sequence: CASSVSLAGGPLVGELFF. The CDR3 nucleotides are TGTGCCAGCAGCGTAAGCCTAGCGGGAGGGCCCCTCGTCGGGGAGCTGTTTTTT.

V usage is TRBV29-1 and J usage is TRBJ2-7; D may be TRBD2 (6 bases). This CDR3 is 15 amino acids long. CDR1 is SQVTM, CDR2 ANQGSEA, per germline. V was pared by 5 bases and J by 6 bases, with 23 bases between. CDR3 bases: TGCAGCGTTCAACCCGCATTTGGGGGGACGTCCGAGCAGTACTTC. Translation gives CSVQPAFGGTSEQYF.

The V call is TRBV5-1, the J call TRBJ2-6, with D unresolved. Trimming removed 3 bases from V and 0 bases from J, with 10 bases in between. CDR3 length: 16 amino acids. CDR1 is SGHRS and CDR2 is YFSETQ in the germline V gene. For the CDR3, the DNA is TGCGCCAGCAGCTCTCCAGGTACCTCTGGGGCCAACGTCCTGACTTTC. Translation: CASSSPGTSGANVLTF.

The chain couples TRBV13 to TRBJ2-1; 7 bases match TRBD2. This CDR3 comprises 18 residues. J lost 5 bases, V lost 2 bases, and 15 bases had no gene match. Germline V lookup: CDR1 PRHDT, CDR2 FYEKMQ (reference sequence). CDR3 DNA sequence: TGTGCCAGCAGCTTAAGCACCAGCGGGGACCTCTTACACAATGAGCAGTTCTTC. Amino acid sequence: CASSLSTSGDLLHNEQFF. Filled out from reference TRBV13 and TRBJ2-1, the complete variable domain reads AAGVIQSPRHLIKEKRETATLKCYPIPRHDTVYWYQQGPGQDPQFLISFYEKMQSDKGSIPDRFSAQQFSDYHSELNMSSLELGDSALYFCASSLSTSGDLLHNEQFFGPGTRLTVL.

This clone was counted once. V usage is TRBV12-3 or TRBV12-4 and J usage is TRBJ2-5; D is possibly TRBD2 (7 bases). The CDR3 runs 13 residues. The V end lost 8 bases, the J end lost 5 bases, and 15 bases lay between the germline ends. The CDR3 reads CASGGGGYETQYF. The CDR3 DNA reads as TGTGCCAGCGGAGGGGGGGGCTACGAGACCCAGTACTTC.

This sequence joins TRBV7-9 and TRBJ1-2, with 7 nucleotides matching TRBD1. The CDR3 extends over 14 amino acids. Germline CDR1 reads SEHNR; CDR2 reads FQNEAQ (reference sequence). The junction had 6 bases not matched to a gene; V was cut back by 5 bases and J by 3 bases. CDR3 amino acids: CASSPRGLDYGYTF. The CDR3 DNA reads as TGTGCCAGCAGCCCTAGGGGGCTCGACTATGGCTACACCTTC. The whole variable domain, remainder taken from reference TRBV7-9 and TRBJ1-2, is DTGVSQNPRHKITKRGQNVTFRCDPISEHNRLYWYRQTLGQGPEFLTYFQNEAQLEKSRLLSDRFSAERPKGSFSTLEIQRTEQGDSAMYLCASSPRGLDYGYTFGSGTRLTVV.

V gene TRBV20-1 combines with J gene TRBJ2-7, with D possibly matching TRBD2 (6 bases). Germline assignment: CDR1 DFQATT and CDR2 SNEGSKA (reference sequence). The CDR3 consists of 10 residues. V lost 7 bases and J lost 4, with 8 bases in between. The CDR3 nucleotides are TGCAGTGTCGGGACTTACGAGCAGTACTTC. As protein: CSVGTYEQYF.

The gene calls are TRBV3-1 (or the pseudogene TRBV3-2) and TRBJ2-3; 11 positions agree with TRBD2. CDR1 and CDR2 (germline): LGHDT, YNNKEL (reference sequence). The CDR3 extends over 15 amino acids. The trim removed 0 bases at V and 5 bases at J, leaving 1 base unmatched. The CDR3 DNA sequence: TGTGCCAGCAGCCAAGATCTAGCGGGAGGAGATACGCAGTATTTT. Translating it yields CASSQDLAGGDTQYF.

The chain uses TRBV24-1 and TRBJ2-1; TRBD2 matches 7 bases. Germline V gives CDR1 KGHDR, CDR2 SFDVKD. With 5 bases clipped from V and 0 bases from J, the junction kept 9 bases outside the gene matches. This CDR3 has 17 amino acids. The CDR3 nucleotides are TGTGCCACCAGTGGTAGTAGCGGGCCTAGCTCCTACAATGAGCAGTTCTTC. Encoded protein: CATSGSSGPSSYNEQFF.

Only one count was recorded for this clone. This chain joins TRBV19 and TRBJ2-1; 7 bases fit TRBD1. V lost 3 bases and J lost 2; bases outside the gene matches: 10. From germline, CDR1 is LNHDA and CDR2 SQIVND (reference sequence). The CDR3 is 17 residues long. DNA of the CDR3: TGTGCCAGTAGTATGGCTTCGACAGGGTTCCCCTACAATGAGCAGTTCTTC. This codes for CASSMASTGFPYNEQFF.

This chain links TRBV5-1 with TRBJ2-7; 8 bases fit TRBD1. CDR1 SGHRS and CDR2 YFSETQ come from the germline V gene. After removal of 4 bases from V and 3 bases from J, the junction contained 6 bases not matched to a gene. The CDR3 totals 14 residues. This CDR3 is CASSGNRGIYEQYF. The CDR3 DNA reads as TGCGCCAGCAGCGGTAACAGGGGGATCTACGAGCAGTACTTC.

The CDR3: CASSPYHPGQGYLNTEAFF. The CDR3 nucleotides read TGTGCCAGCAGCCCATACCACCCGGGACAGGGGTATTTGAACACTGAAGCTTTCTTT. The chain carries TRBV9 and TRBJ1-1; TRBD1 matches 10 bases. Germline lookup yields CDR1 SGDLS and CDR2 YYNGEE. After removal of 4 bases from V and 0 bases from J, the junction contained 15 bases not matched to a gene. There are 19 residues in the CDR3.

In nucleotides, the CDR3 is TGTGCCAGCAGCTTAAGAGGCAGGGGAGAGACCCAGTACTTC. Protein sequence: CASSLRGRGETQYF. The V and J genes are TRBV7-3 and TRBJ2-5; perhaps TRBD1 as D (6 bases). Germline V gene lookup returns CDR1 SGHTA and CDR2 FQGTGA. V was pared by 1 base and J by 4 bases, with 10 bases between. The CDR3 length is 14 residues.

The chain combines TRBV6-5 with TRBJ1-4; D is uncertain. Per germline, CDR1 MNHEY and CDR2 SVGAGI. The CDR3 has 15 residues. V lost 5 bases and J 0 bases, leaving 10 bases between the germline ends. Written as DNA, the CDR3 is TGTGCCAGCAGTCTGGACGGGGCAACTAATGAAAAACTGTTTTTT. This encodes CASSLDGATNEKLFF.

The chain links TRBV10-2 to TRBJ1-3, with no clear D. The CDR3 spans 14 residues. Germline V gene lookup returns CDR1 WSHSY and CDR2 SAAADI. The V and J ends lost 5 bases and 4 bases respectively, with 12 bases between them. Written as DNA, the CDR3 is TGCGCCAGCAGTCCGGCTGGAGGGGGAAACACCATATATTTT. Its protein is CASSPAGGGNTIYF.

The chain has TRBV19 and TRBJ1-2; 8 bases fit TRBD1. V lost 5 bases and J lost 4; bases outside the gene matches: 6. CDR1 is LNHDA and CDR2 is SQIVND in the germline V gene (reference sequence). This CDR3 has 14 amino acids. CDR3 loop: CASSQTGAGYGYTF. DNA for the CDR3: TGTGCCAGTAGTCAGACAGGGGCCGGCTATGGCTACACCTTC.

The V gene is TRBV11-2, the J gene TRBJ1-4, with TRBD1 identical over 8 bases. CDR1 and CDR2 (germline): SGHAT, FQNNGV. V shed 0 bases, J shed 7 bases, and the junction held 4 bases outside the gene matches. The CDR3 totals 15 residues. The CDR3 DNA follows: TGTGCCAGCAGCTTAGAAAGACAGGGGAGTGAAAAACTGTTTTTT. This gives the protein CASSLERQGSEKLFF.

The rearrangement joins TRBV24-1 to TRBJ2-2; D possibly corresponds to TRBD1 (5 bases). This CDR3 has 16 residues. Germline-derived CDR1 and CDR2 are KGHDR and SFDVKD. Trimming took 0 bases from V and 0 from J, leaving 7 bases between them. The CDR3 region has the DNA TGTGCCACCAGTGATTTGGACAGAACGAACACCGGGGAGCTGTTTTTT. This codes for CATSDLDRTNTGELFF.

This chain links TRBV24-1 with TRBJ1-4; D remains unclear. Per germline, CDR1 KGHDR and CDR2 SFDVKD. V was trimmed by 4 bases and J by 3 bases, leaving 11 bases between them. This CDR3 region has 15 residues. The CDR3 region is CATSDPGDSNEKLFF. The DNA for the CDR3 is TGTGCCACCAGTGACCCCGGGGATTCTAATGAAAAACTGTTTTTT.

V gene TRBV11-3 combines with J gene TRBJ1-3; D is ambiguous. There are 14 residues in the CDR3. V gave up 7 bases and J gave up 4 bases, with 14 bases separating them. Germline assignment: CDR1 SGHNT and CDR2 YENEEA. This CDR3 is CASTPVPGGNTIYF. CDR3 sequence (DNA): TGTGCCAGCACCCCCGTCCCGGGGGGAAACACCATATATTTT.

J is TRBJ1-4 and V is TRBV19; perhaps TRBD1 as D (5 bases). The V end was cut by 2 bases, the J end by 3 bases, with 7 bases between. CDR1 and CDR2 from the germline V gene are LNHDA and SQIVND (reference sequence). The CDR3 sequence is 14 residues long. CDR3 in amino acids: CASSIQGPNEKLFF. The CDR3 DNA reads as TGTGCCAGTAGTATACAGGGTCCTAATGAAAAACTGTTTTTT.

This chain uses TRBV6-5 with TRBJ1-4, with 7 bases that match TRBD1. V dropped 11 bases and J dropped 3; count of bases not matched to a gene: 6. Germline V gene data show CDR1 as MNHEY and CDR2 as SVGAGI. The CDR3 consists of 13 residues. The CDR3 nucleotides read TGTGCCGCAGGGGGGTCGGCTAATGAAAAACTGTTTTTT. Its translation is CAAGGSANEKLFF.

The chain carries TRBV28 and TRBJ2-7, with 7 nucleotides matching TRBD1. CDR1 and CDR2 (germline): MDHEN, SYDVKM. The CDR3 length is 13 residues. V shed 6 bases, J shed 3 bases, and the junction held 5 bases outside the gene matches. CDR3 sequence: CASSPRQGYEQYF. CDR3 nucleotides: TGTGCCAGCAGCCCGAGACAGGGCTACGAGCAGTACTTC.

The V gene is TRBV7-8, the J gene TRBJ2-1; 11 nucleotides match TRBD2. V lost 5 bases to trimming and J lost 9 bases; unmatched junction nucleotides: 3. CDR3 length: 13 amino acids. Germline CDR1 reads SGHVS; CDR2 reads FQNEAQ. CDR3 DNA sequence: TGTGCCAGCAGCAGACTAGCGGGGATTGAGCAGTTCTTC. Protein product: CASSRLAGIEQFF.

This chain connects TRBV25-1 to TRBJ2-4; TRBD2 matches at 7 bases. The germline gives CDR1 MGHDK, CDR2 SYGVNS. The CDR3 contains 14 residues. The V segment lost 6 bases and the J segment 2 bases; nucleotides outside the gene matches: 4. The CDR3 region is CASRTGGSKNIQYF. The CDR3 DNA reads as TGTGCCAGCAGGACGGGGGGTTCCAAAAACATTCAGTACTTC. Together with reference TRBV25-1 and TRBJ2-4, the CDR3 gives the full variable domain: EADIYQTPRYLVIGTGKKITLECSQTMGHDKMYWYQQDPGMELHLIHYSYGVNSTEKGDLSSESTVSRIRTEHFPLTLESARPSHTSQYLCASRTGGSKNIQYFGAGTRLSVL.

The chain carries TRBV7-2 and TRBJ1-3, with 7 bases that match TRBD1. Germline lookup yields CDR1 SGHTA and CDR2 FQGNSA. The CDR3 extends over 16 amino acids. The ends lost 3 bases at V and 6 bases at J; junction bases unmatched: 11. As DNA, the CDR3 is TGTGCCAGCAGCTTCGACCCCGGGACAGCTAAAAACACCATATATTTT. Protein: CASSFDPGTAKNTIYF.